These 2 T cell receptor beta chains were all obtained from the same sample, sequenced in a study of cytomegalovirus exposure and HLA in healthy donors. The PCR contained 60 Vbeta and 13 Jbeta primers. TCRdb's table, derived via immunoSEQ multiplex PCR, lists solely in-frame clones and lacks some. The sample includes over 100,000 clones, around 63% of them seen just once. Material: PBMCs. All receptors derive from a middle-aged man in good health and CMV-seropositive.

This clone was observed a handful of times. The chain links TRBV5-1 to TRBJ2-2; a possible D gene is TRBD2 (7 bases). Germline V gives CDR1 SGHRS, CDR2 YFSETQ. V was shortened by 4 bases and J by 6 bases, with 16 bases between the two germline ends. This CDR3 has 15 residues. CDR3 sequence reads: CASSPRGGDAGELFF. The CDR3 bases are TGCGCCAGCAGCCCCAGAGGGGGGGACGCCGGGGAGCTGTTTTTT.

V usage is TRBV27 and J usage is TRBJ2-5; TRBD2 might be the D (5 bases). The J call could be wrong; TRBJ2-7 is a better fit for the DNA end. The CDR3 runs to 15 residues. Germline V gives CDR1 MNHEY, CDR2 SMNVEV (reference sequence). CDR3: CASSFSGGNSYEQYF. The CDR3 region has the DNA TGTGCCAGCAGTTTTTCCGGAGGCAACTCCTACGAGCAGTACTTC.